This record concerns one T cell receptor (beta chain) sequence. Its antigen is unidentified. These data come from a study of CD4 T cells in relation to SARS-CoV-2 and coronaviruses. Naive or memory CD4+ cells were cultured 1:1 with T cell-depleted PBMCs plus CEF. Sequencing was performed with immunoSEQ multiplex PCR; in TCRdb, only in-frame clones are kept and a portion is missing. The sample consists of about 40,000 clones, under 90% of them appearing once. General study points: In approximately 71% of donors, memory CD4+ clonotypes crossrecognized SARS-CoV-2 and at least one common cold coronavirus spike.

Material for sequencing was naive CD4+ T cells from PBMCs, cultured in vitro. Regarding subset: naive CD4+ T cells isolated by negative enrichment. The source is an adult with COVID-19.

The CDR3 here is CASSEMPGNNSPLHF. The CDR3 bases are TGTGCCAGCAGTGAAATGCCAGGGAACAATTCACCCCTCCACTTT. The chain links TRBV6-1 to TRBJ1-6; TRBD1 is a possible D gene (5 bases). V lost 2 bases and J lost 7, with 12 bases in between. The germline gives CDR1 MNHNS, CDR2 SASEGT. The length of the CDR3 is 15 residues.